A selection of T cell receptor beta chains follows, all from one sample in a study of lymphopenia after photon versus proton radiotherapy. Here immunoSEQ multiplex PCR was the method, and the copy in TCRdb shows in-frame clones only, minus some. The table includes over 55,000 clones, about 89% detected once. The specimen was peripheral blood, collected from a patient treated with proton-based radiotherapy. These receptors all come from a man of 80 years or more with esophageal cancer. Each CDR3 is given with its conserved first and last residue. A D gene is named only where the DNA matches it firmly. Rows may omit the clone size; those that give it use once, few, many or a size class.

D gene,V gene,J gene,clone size,CDR3 DNA,CDR3 protein
NA,TRBV25-1,TRBJ2-1,NA,TGTGCCAGCAGTGTAAGGCATGAGCAGTTCTTC,CASSVRHEQFF
NA,TRBV6-5,TRBJ2-3,NA,TGTGCCAGCATGCGGCTAGGAGGCACAGATACGCAGTATTTT,CASMRLGGTDTQYF
NA,TRBV7-2,TRBJ1-2,NA,TGTGCCAGCAGCTTATATCCAGGCTCCCCCTATGGCTACACCTTC,CASSLYPGSPYGYTF
TRBD2,TRBV28,TRBJ2-5,NA,TGTGCCAGCAGTGGGGGACTAGCGGGGGAAGAGACCCAGTACTTC,CASSGGLAGEETQYF
NA,TRBV7-2,TRBJ2-1,NA,TGTGCCAGCCGCAGTAGTACAGGTCCCTACAATGAGCAGTTCTTC,CASRSSTGPYNEQFF
TRBD2,TRBV6-1,TRBJ2-5,NA,TGTGCCAGCAGTGGACTAGCGGGAGGGGGGGAGACCCAGTACTTC,CASSGLAGGGETQYF
NA,TRBV28,TRBJ1-5,NA,TGTGCCAGCAGTTTATTGTCTTTGCCCCAGCATTTT,CASSLLSLPQHF
NA,TRBV5-6,TRBJ1-6,NA,TGTGCCAGCAGCAGGGAAGCCTATAATTCACCCCTCCACTTT,CASSREAYNSPLHF
NA,TRBV5-1,TRBJ1-1,NA,TGCGCCAGCAGCCAGGACATAGGGGACACTGAAGCTTTCTTT,CASSQDIGDTEAFF
TRBD2,TRBV19,TRBJ2-1,NA,TGTGCCAGTAGTACCCGACTAGCTGGAATTAGTAGCTACAATGAGCAGTTCTTC,CASSTRLAGISSYNEQFF
NA,TRBV5-1,TRBJ1-4,NA,TGCGCCAGCAGCTTGGATGAAGGGAGAAGGCAACTGTTTTTT,CASSLDEGRRQLFF
TRBD1,TRBV27,TRBJ1-4,NA,TGTGCCAGCAGGACAGGGATTTTGGGTCGCGGTGAAAAACTGTTTTTT,CASRTGILGRGEKLFF
NA,TRBV2,TRBJ2-3,NA,TGTGCCAGCAGTGACTCTAGCACAGATACGCAGTATTTT,CASSDSSTDTQYF
NA,TRBV10-2,TRBJ2-6,NA,TGCGCCAGCATCGGGGCAGGGTCTTCTGGGGCCAACGTCCTGACTTTC,CASIGAGSSGANVLTF
NA,TRBV6-4,TRBJ2-6,NA,TGTGCCAGCAGCCCCCCCAACATGGGGTCAGGGGCCAACGTCCTGACTTTC,CASSPPNMGSGANVLTF
NA,TRBV9,TRBJ1-1,NA,TGTGCCAGCAGCGTAGGGAGTTACACTGAAGCTTTCTTT,CASSVGSYTEAFF
TRBD2,TRBV5-5,TRBJ2-7,NA,TGTGCCAGCAGCTTGGGCACTAGCGGTCTCTACGAGCAGTACTTC,CASSLGTSGLYEQYF
NA,TRBV29-1,TRBJ2-2,NA,TGCACCGTGGGCAGGGCGAACACCGGGGAGCTGTTTTTT,CTVGRANTGELFF
NA,TRBV2,TRBJ2-6,NA,TGTGCCAGCATTCGGAATGAGGGGGCCAACGTCCTGACTTTC,CASIRNEGANVLTF
NA,TRBV18,TRBJ2-5,NA,TGTGCCAGCTCACCAAACGGGAACTCCAAAGAGACCCAGTACTTC,CASSPNGNSKETQYF
TRBD2,TRBV6-5,TRBJ2-1,once,TGTGCCAGCAGTTACGGTCTGGGGGGGGCCTACAATGAGCAGTTCTTC,CASSYGLGGAYNEQFF
NA,TRBV11-2,TRBJ2-2,NA,TGTGCCAGCACCCCGGTCAACAGGGTTCGAAATGGCACCGGGGAGCTGTTTTTT,CASTPVNRVRNGTGELFF
NA,TRBV15,TRBJ2-1,NA,TGTGCCACCAGCAGAGATCGTATAGGTATTGATGAGCAGTTCTTC,CATSRDRIGIDEQFF
TRBD1,TRBV7-9,TRBJ2-6,NA,TGTGCCAGCAGCCTGGACAGGGAATCTCTCTGGGCCAACGTCCTGACTTTC,CASSLDRESLWANVLTF
NA,TRBV11-2,TRBJ2-7,NA,TGTGCCAGCAGCTTAGACGGGGGTCAAGCCTACGAGCAGTACTTC,CASSLDGGQAYEQYF
TRBD2,TRBV7-9,TRBJ2-3,NA,TGTGCCAGCAGTCCAAGCGGGGGGATCACAGATACGCAGTATTTT,CASSPSGGITDTQYF
NA,TRBV5-1,TRBJ2-2,NA,TGCGCCAGCAGCGAAGAGGGTATCACCGGGGAGCTGTTTTTT,CASSEEGITGELFF
NA,TRBV6-1,TRBJ2-4,NA,TGTGCCAGCAGTGACGGGGGCGGGGGAAACATTCAGTACTTC,CASSDGGGGNIQYF
TRBD2,TRBV9,TRBJ2-1,NA,TGTGCCAGCAGCTACGGACGGACTAGCGGCTACAATGAGCAGTTCTTC,CASSYGRTSGYNEQFF
TRBD1,TRBV18,TRBJ1-1,NA,TGTGCCAGCTCACCAACGGGACAGGGCCCGAACACTGAAGCTTTCTTT,CASSPTGQGPNTEAFF
NA,TRBV19,TRBJ2-2,once,TGTGCCAGTAGACCTTTCAGAGACACGAACACCGGGGAGCTGTTTTTT,CASRPFRDTNTGELFF
TRBD1,TRBV5-4,TRBJ2-5,NA,TGTGCCAGCAGCTCGGGACAGAGCCAAGAGACCCAGTACTTC,CASSSGQSQETQYF
TRBD2,TRBV5-1,TRBJ2-5,few,TGCGCCAGCAGCTTGGAGGCTAGCGGGGGGGAAGAGACCCAGTACTTC,CASSLEASGGEETQYF
TRBD2,TRBV13,TRBJ2-3,NA,TGTGCCAGCAGCCTAGCGGGGGTAGCAGATACGCAGTATTTT,CASSLAGVADTQYF
TRBD1,TRBV9,TRBJ1-5,NA,TGTGCCAGCAGCCCCCCGACAGGGAAAGATCAGCCCCAGCATTTT,CASSPPTGKDQPQHF
TRBD1,TRBV5-1,TRBJ2-3,NA,TGCGCCAGCACCCCCCGTGGGACAGGGGGCGAAGATACGCAGTATTTT,CASTPRGTGGEDTQYF
NA,TRBV11-2,TRBJ2-3,NA,TGTGCCAGCAGCTTAGTGGGTGCGACGGCAGATACGCAGTATTTT,CASSLVGATADTQYF